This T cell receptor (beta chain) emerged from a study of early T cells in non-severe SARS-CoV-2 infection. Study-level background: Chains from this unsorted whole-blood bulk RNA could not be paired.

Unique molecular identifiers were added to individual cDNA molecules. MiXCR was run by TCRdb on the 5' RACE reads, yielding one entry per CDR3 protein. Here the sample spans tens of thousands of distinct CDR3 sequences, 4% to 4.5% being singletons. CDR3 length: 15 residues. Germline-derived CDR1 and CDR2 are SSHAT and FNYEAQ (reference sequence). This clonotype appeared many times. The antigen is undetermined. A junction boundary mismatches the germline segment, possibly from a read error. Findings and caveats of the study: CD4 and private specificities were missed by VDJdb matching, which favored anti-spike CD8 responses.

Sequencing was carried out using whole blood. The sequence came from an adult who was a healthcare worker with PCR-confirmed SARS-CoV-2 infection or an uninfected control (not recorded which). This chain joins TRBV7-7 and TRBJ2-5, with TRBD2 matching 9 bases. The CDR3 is CASSPGTSLQETQYF. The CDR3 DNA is TGTGCTAGCAGCCCCGGGACTAGCCTCCAAGAGACCCAGTACTTC.